The rows below give T cell receptor beta chains drawn from one sample of a study of blood T cell repertoires in COVID-19. Repertoires were generated with immunoSEQ multiplex PCR, while TCRdb's copy carries only in-frame clones and drops some. This sample has roughly 250,000 clones, with 80% to 85% found just once. The sequencing sample was made of peripheral blood. Every receptor here comes from a middle-aged woman who had recovered from COVID-19. CDR3s include the opening cysteine and the closing phenylalanine or tryptophan. Fields, in order: D gene, clone size, J gene, V gene, CDR3 DNA, CDR3 protein. D genes are given only for firm matches. The size entry is marked missing in some rows and otherwise reads once, few, many or a size class.

d_call: TRBD1
clone_size: .
j_call: TRBJ1-2
v_call: TRBV29-1
cdr3_nt: TGCAGCGTTGAAGGGACAGGGCGGGGCTACACCTTC
cdr3_aa: CSVEGTGRGYTF

d_call: .
clone_size: few
j_call: TRBJ2-7
v_call: TRBV7-9
cdr3_nt: TGTGCCAGCCTTCCGACAGGTTCCAACGAGCAGTACTTC
cdr3_aa: CASLPTGSNEQYF

d_call: .
clone_size: .
j_call: TRBJ1-2
v_call: TRBV5-1
cdr3_nt: TGCGCCAGCAGCTCATCTAACTATGGCTACACCTTC
cdr3_aa: CASSSSNYGYTF

d_call: TRBD1
clone_size: .
j_call: TRBJ1-5
v_call: TRBV6-2/TRBV6-3
cdr3_nt: TGTGCCAGCAGTTACTCCCCAGGGGGCTTTCAGCCCCAGCATTTT
cdr3_aa: CASSYSPGGFQPQHF

d_call: TRBD1
clone_size: once
j_call: TRBJ1-5
v_call: TRBV5-1
cdr3_nt: TGCGCCAGCAGCTTGGGGACAGGGGGCAATCAGCCCCAGCATTTT
cdr3_aa: CASSLGTGGNQPQHF

d_call: .
clone_size: .
j_call: TRBJ2-7
v_call: TRBV7-9
cdr3_nt: TGTGCCAGCAGCCGCTCGGGGGGCAGTAGGGGCGAGCAGTACTTC
cdr3_aa: CASSRSGGSRGEQYF

d_call: TRBD2
clone_size: many
j_call: TRBJ2-2
v_call: TRBV6-6
cdr3_nt: TGTGCCAGCAATCCCGGGGGGACTATCCTCTCCGGGGAGCTGTTTTTT
cdr3_aa: CASNPGGTILSGELFF

d_call: TRBD1
clone_size: .
j_call: TRBJ1-2
v_call: TRBV28
cdr3_nt: TGTGCCAGCAGTAGGGGGCGGGACTATGGCTACACCTTC
cdr3_aa: CASSRGRDYGYTF

d_call: .
clone_size: .
j_call: TRBJ2-1
v_call: TRBV11-2
cdr3_nt: TGTGCCAGCAGCTTTGCGTACTCTTACAATGAGCAGTTCTTC
cdr3_aa: CASSFAYSYNEQFF

d_call: TRBD1
clone_size: .
j_call: TRBJ1-1
v_call: TRBV27
cdr3_nt: TGTGCCAGCAGTCCGATACTCGGACAGGGGAGGACTGAAGCTTTCTTT
cdr3_aa: CASSPILGQGRTEAFF

d_call: .
clone_size: .
j_call: TRBJ1-1
v_call: TRBV30
cdr3_nt: TGTGCCTGGAGCGCCCAGGGGAACACTGAAGCTTTCTTT
cdr3_aa: CAWSAQGNTEAFF

d_call: .
clone_size: .
j_call: TRBJ1-5
v_call: TRBV28
cdr3_nt: TGTGCCAGCAGTTTGGGGGGTCTTCAGCCCCAGCATTTT
cdr3_aa: CASSLGGLQPQHF

d_call: TRBD2
clone_size: many
j_call: TRBJ2-5
v_call: TRBV12-5
cdr3_nt: TGTGCTAGTGGTTTGACCAGCCCGGGACTAGCTTTCCAAGAGACCCAGTACTTC
cdr3_aa: CASGLTSPGLAFQETQYF

d_call: .
clone_size: few
j_call: TRBJ2-1
v_call: TRBV5-1
cdr3_nt: TGCGCCAGCAGCCCCTCCCGGGGCTCCTACAATGAGCAGTTCTTC
cdr3_aa: CASSPSRGSYNEQFF

d_call: TRBD2
clone_size: .
j_call: TRBJ2-2
v_call: TRBV2
cdr3_nt: TGTGCCAGCACCGGACTAGCGGGGAACACCGGGGAGCTGTTTTTT
cdr3_aa: CASTGLAGNTGELFF

d_call: .
clone_size: .
j_call: TRBJ2-5
v_call: TRBV7-9
cdr3_nt: TGTGCCAGCAGCTTATTTCTTCCGTACCAAGAGACCCAGTACTTC
cdr3_aa: CASSLFLPYQETQYF

d_call: TRBD1
clone_size: .
j_call: TRBJ1-1
v_call: TRBV5-1
cdr3_nt: TGCGCCAGCAGCATTAGGGGGCGCGGAGATGAAGCTTTCTTT
cdr3_aa: CASSIRGRGDEAFF

d_call: .
clone_size: .
j_call: TRBJ2-2
v_call: TRBV19
cdr3_nt: TGTGCCAGTAGTATAGATCACGGCGGGGAGCTGTTTTTT
cdr3_aa: CASSIDHGGELFF

d_call: .
clone_size: .
j_call: TRBJ1-5
v_call: TRBV5-6
cdr3_nt: TGTGCCAGCAGCTTGGGGGGCATACAGCTCAATCAGCCCCAGCATTTT
cdr3_aa: CASSLGGIQLNQPQHF

d_call: .
clone_size: .
j_call: TRBJ2-6
v_call: TRBV19
cdr3_nt: TGTGCCAGTAGTATAGGGCGTGTCAGGGGTAGGGCTGGGGCCAACGTCCTGACTTTC
cdr3_aa: CASSIGRVRGRAGANVLTF

d_call: TRBD1
clone_size: .
j_call: TRBJ2-7
v_call: TRBV10-3
cdr3_nt: TGTGCCATCGACACAGGGGGCCGGTACGAGCAGTACTTC
cdr3_aa: CAIDTGGRYEQYF

d_call: TRBD1
clone_size: .
j_call: TRBJ2-3
v_call: TRBV14
cdr3_nt: TGTGCCAGCAGCAGACTCAACAGGGGTTCGAGCGCAGATACGCAGTATTTT
cdr3_aa: CASSRLNRGSSADTQYF

d_call: .
clone_size: .
j_call: TRBJ1-1
v_call: TRBV28
cdr3_nt: TGTGCCAGCAGGCCGGGACAACCGAACACTGAAGCTTTCTTT
cdr3_aa: CASRPGQPNTEAFF

d_call: TRBD1
clone_size: .
j_call: TRBJ2-2
v_call: TRBV11-2
cdr3_nt: TGTGCCAGCAGCTTCCGGGACAGGAACACCGGGGAGCTGTTTTTT
cdr3_aa: CASSFRDRNTGELFF

d_call: .
clone_size: .
j_call: TRBJ2-1
v_call: TRBV6-5
cdr3_nt: TGTGCCAGCAGAGCACGGCAGGGCGGTGAGCAGTTCTTC
cdr3_aa: CASRARQGGEQFF

d_call: .
clone_size: .
j_call: TRBJ2-4
v_call: TRBV28
cdr3_nt: TGTGCCAGCAGTTTAGGGGGGGCCAAAAACATTCAGTACTTC
cdr3_aa: CASSLGGAKNIQYF

d_call: TRBD2
clone_size: .
j_call: TRBJ2-1
v_call: TRBV18
cdr3_nt: TGTGCCAGCTCGTTCAACGGGGGGGAGCAGTTCTTC
cdr3_aa: CASSFNGGEQFF

d_call: .
clone_size: once
j_call: TRBJ1-1
v_call: TRBV6-5
cdr3_nt: TGTGCCAGCAGGAGGGTGGGCGAGAACACTGAAGCTTTCTTT
cdr3_aa: CASRRVGENTEAFF

d_call: TRBD1
clone_size: .
j_call: TRBJ1-6
v_call: TRBV7-2
cdr3_nt: TGTGCCAGCAGCAGACGGGACAGATCTGTTTCACCCCTCCACTTT
cdr3_aa: CASSRRDRSVSPLHF

d_call: .
clone_size: .
j_call: TRBJ2-5
v_call: TRBV18
cdr3_nt: TGTGCCAGCTCACCGTCTACAGAAGAGACCCAGTACTTC
cdr3_aa: CASSPSTEETQYF

d_call: .
clone_size: .
j_call: TRBJ2-1
v_call: TRBV5-1
cdr3_nt: TGCGCCAGCAGCTTAGTAGTTGCGGGGCAGAGCTCCTACAATGAGCAGTTCTTC
cdr3_aa: CASSLVVAGQSSYNEQFF

d_call: TRBD2
clone_size: .
j_call: TRBJ2-7
v_call: TRBV7-2
cdr3_nt: TGTGCCAGCAGCTTAAGTTTTAGCGGGGACTACGAGCAGTACTTC
cdr3_aa: CASSLSFSGDYEQYF

d_call: TRBD1
clone_size: .
j_call: TRBJ1-5
v_call: TRBV2
cdr3_nt: TGTGCCAGCAGGAGCCGGGGACAGGGGGGACTCCAGCCCCAGCATTTT
cdr3_aa: CASRSRGQGGLQPQHF

d_call: .
clone_size: .
j_call: TRBJ2-1
v_call: TRBV19
cdr3_nt: TGTGCCAGTAGTACCGGGACTTATTTCAATGAGCAGTTCTTC
cdr3_aa: CASSTGTYFNEQFF

d_call: TRBD1
clone_size: .
j_call: TRBJ1-2
v_call: TRBV5-4
cdr3_nt: TGTGCCAGCAGCGCCCGGACAGGCAACTATGGCTACACCTTC
cdr3_aa: CASSARTGNYGYTF

d_call: TRBD2
clone_size: few
j_call: TRBJ2-1
v_call: TRBV6-1
cdr3_nt: TGTGCCAGCAGTGAAAAACCGAGCGGGGGTGGTGAGCAGTTCTTC
cdr3_aa: CASSEKPSGGGEQFF

d_call: TRBD1
clone_size: .
j_call: TRBJ1-3
v_call: TRBV28
cdr3_nt: TGTGCCAGCAGTTCTCCAGGGGACAGCTCTGGAAACACCATATATTTT
cdr3_aa: CASSSPGDSSGNTIYF

d_call: .
clone_size: .
j_call: TRBJ1-1
v_call: TRBV11-3
cdr3_nt: TGTGCCAGCAGCTTGGGGGGGTGGACGGACACTTTCTTT
cdr3_aa: CASSLGGWTDTFF

d_call: TRBD1
clone_size: once
j_call: TRBJ2-2
v_call: TRBV5-1
cdr3_nt: TGCGCCAGCAGCGTACAGGGGTCCGGGGAGCTGTTTTTT
cdr3_aa: CASSVQGSGELFF

d_call: .
clone_size: .
j_call: TRBJ2-1
v_call: TRBV5-6
cdr3_nt: TGTGCCAGCCGGGGTCAGAGTTTATACGGTGAGCAGTTCTTC
cdr3_aa: CASRGQSLYGEQFF

d_call: TRBD2
clone_size: .
j_call: TRBJ2-1
v_call: TRBV5-4
cdr3_nt: TGTGCCAGCAGCCGCAGGACTAGCGGGGGTTCAAGGTATAATGAGCAGTTCTTC
cdr3_aa: CASSRRTSGGSRYNEQFF

d_call: .
clone_size: .
j_call: TRBJ1-2
v_call: TRBV21-1
cdr3_nt: TGTGCCAGCAGCAACGTCGACGACAAACCCTATGGCTACACCTTC
cdr3_aa: CASSNVDDKPYGYTF

d_call: TRBD1
clone_size: .
j_call: TRBJ1-4
v_call: TRBV7-9
cdr3_nt: TGTGCCAGCAGCTTCGGGACAGCCTTCTCCGGGACTAATGAAAAACTGTTTTTT
cdr3_aa: CASSFGTAFSGTNEKLFF

d_call: .
clone_size: once
j_call: TRBJ1-2
v_call: TRBV12-3/TRBV12-4
cdr3_nt: TGTGCCAGCAGAGCGGGACACCGCCTTGGCTACACCTTC
cdr3_aa: CASRAGHRLGYTF

d_call: TRBD1
clone_size: .
j_call: TRBJ2-7
v_call: TRBV6-1
cdr3_nt: TGTGCCAGCATTGAGGACAGGGTGGCCTACGAGCAGTACTTC
cdr3_aa: CASIEDRVAYEQYF

d_call: .
clone_size: .
j_call: TRBJ1-1
v_call: TRBV5-5
cdr3_nt: TGTGCCAGCAGCTGGGGGGTGAACACTGAAGCTTTCTTT
cdr3_aa: CASSWGVNTEAFF

d_call: .
clone_size: .
j_call: TRBJ1-1
v_call: TRBV30
cdr3_nt: TGTGCCTGGAGACGAGGAGGCAGGACTGAAGCTTTCTTT
cdr3_aa: CAWRRGGRTEAFF

d_call: .
clone_size: .
j_call: TRBJ1-1
v_call: TRBV19
cdr3_nt: TGTGCCAGTAGGAATCACATGAACACTGAAGCTTTCTTT
cdr3_aa: CASRNHMNTEAFF

d_call: .
clone_size: .
j_call: TRBJ2-6
v_call: TRBV21-1
cdr3_nt: TGTGCCAGCAGCCGCCGATCCTGTAGCGGGGGGGCAGCTGGGGCCAACGTCCTGACTTTC
cdr3_aa: CASSRRSCSGGAAGANVLTF

d_call: .
clone_size: .
j_call: TRBJ1-4
v_call: TRBV7-2
cdr3_nt: TGTGCCAGCAGCTTCGCAGGGGATGAAAAACTGTTTTTT
cdr3_aa: CASSFAGDEKLFF

d_call: TRBD2
clone_size: .
j_call: TRBJ2-1
v_call: TRBV6-4
cdr3_nt: TGTGCCAGCAGCGCTGCGGGGGGTTCCTACAATGAGCAGTTCTTC
cdr3_aa: CASSAAGGSYNEQFF

d_call: .
clone_size: once
j_call: TRBJ2-1
v_call: TRBV2
cdr3_nt: TGTGCCAGCAGAGATACTACGTCTTACAATGAGCAGTTCTTC
cdr3_aa: CASRDTTSYNEQFF

d_call: TRBD2
clone_size: .
j_call: TRBJ2-1
v_call: TRBV6-4
cdr3_nt: TGTGCCAGCAGTCCTGGGACTAGCGCGAATGAGCAGTTCTTC
cdr3_aa: CASSPGTSANEQFF

d_call: .
clone_size: .
j_call: TRBJ2-1
v_call: TRBV12-5
cdr3_nt: TGTGCTAGTGGTTTGGTACAAGCTAGCGACCGGATCTCCTACAATGAGCAGTTCTTC
cdr3_aa: CASGLVQASDRISYNEQFF

d_call: TRBD1
clone_size: .
j_call: TRBJ2-5
v_call: TRBV4-1
cdr3_nt: TGCGCCAGCAGCTCCCGGACAGGGCGAGGACAAGAGACCCAGTACTTC
cdr3_aa: CASSSRTGRGQETQYF

d_call: .
clone_size: .
j_call: TRBJ2-3
v_call: TRBV6-5
cdr3_nt: TGTGCCAGCAGCCGGGACGGGCAGGGGGATACGCAGTATTTT
cdr3_aa: CASSRDGQGDTQYF

d_call: .
clone_size: .
j_call: TRBJ2-1
v_call: TRBV10-3
cdr3_nt: TGTGCCACCAGGGGGACTAGTACGGCCAATGAGCAGTTCTTC
cdr3_aa: CATRGTSTANEQFF

d_call: .
clone_size: .
j_call: TRBJ2-7
v_call: TRBV28
cdr3_nt: TGTGCCAGCACCCAGGGCGGTTCTTATCCCTACGAGCAGTACTTC
cdr3_aa: CASTQGGSYPYEQYF

d_call: .
clone_size: .
j_call: TRBJ1-2
v_call: TRBV7-9
cdr3_nt: TGTGCCAGCAGCTTAGAACGGTTCTATGGCTACACCTTC
cdr3_aa: CASSLERFYGYTF

d_call: TRBD1
clone_size: .
j_call: TRBJ1-2
v_call: TRBV7-9
cdr3_nt: TGTGCCAGCAGCTTAGTAGGGACAGGGATTTACACCTTC
cdr3_aa: CASSLVGTGIYTF